This T cell receptor beta chain is drawn from a study of brain T cells in children with intractable seizures (dated by TCRdb to about 2021). The study in broad terms: Resected brain tissue from about 53 pediatric epilepsy surgery cases was initially screened for immune gene transcripts with a NanoString immunology panel. Of the roughly twelve selected surgery cases, pre-surgery blood was also sequenced for eight, so four had brain tissue only. Study-wide findings and limitations: The patients' HCMV serostatus was not known, and viral specificity was inferred solely from CDR3 sequence similarity. Because sequencing depth was different between pre-surgery and post-surgery blood, clones absent from the pre-surgery sample may reflect undersampling.

Comments on this clone: There is no known antigen for this receptor. No much larger clone exists at a distance of one base, and base qualities are not known.

The immunoSEQ assay was used to generate TCR beta chain sequences from genomic DNA. On the authors' methods: CDR3 sequences not starting with the conserved framework cysteine at position 104 were manually removed. To get clonality, the normalized Shannon's Diversity Index was subtracted from one, giving values from 0 (maximal diversity) to 1 (oligoclonal). Differences in the frequency of the same CDR3 between samples, such as brain versus blood, were assessed with chi-squared comparison-of-proportions tests. Public clonotypes were identified through searches of immuneACCESS, and similarity to known antiviral clonotypes was evaluated with the VDJdb browser. Entries here come from immuneACCESS through TCRdb and include only in-frame sequences with V and J called. Some clones fail to appear in such tables; in the studies checked, an unresolved V gene covers under half of the shortfall, and the cause of the remainder is unknown. V and J calls and clone size come straight from that table; D and trimming were deduced from the DNA. Present in this sample are approximately 330,000 clones, about 93% of which were seen just once. The ten largest clones take up 4.5% to 7% of the sample.

V was cut back by 3 bases and J by 5 bases, leaving a gap of 15 bases between them. The CDR3 runs 15 amino acids, cysteine and phenylalanine included. The only DNA kept is the CDR3, 45 bases in frame from the first base. CDR1 and CDR2 (LNHDA, SQIVND) derive from the germline V gene (reference sequence). Interpreted using the paper, the time point label stands for: blood from clinic visit 5 months post-surgery; TSC patient then seizure free. Surgery cases with the highest brain T cell transcript signatures were selected for TCR beta chain sequencing of brain tissue and, where available, blood. Prior to surgery, the patients had been treated with at least one anti-epileptic drug. The TCR-sequenced patients were children whose drug-resistant epilepsy was caused by tuberous sclerosis complex, focal cortical dysplasia, Rasmussen encephalitis or hemimegalencephaly. Bulk genomic DNA was isolated from unsorted brain tissue and whole blood using the Monarch genomic DNA purification kit.

This specimen was peripheral blood, taken roughly 5 months after surgery. This receptor was identified in a boy under two years old with tuberous sclerosis and intractable seizures. Here the chain combines TRBV19 and TRBJ2-3; TRBD1 is a possible D gene, resting on 5 matching bases. In nucleotide form, the sequence is TGTGCCAGTAGTATCGACAGTGGTTGGTTAGATACGCAGTATTTT. This sequence encodes CASSIDSGWLDTQYF.